The 24 T cell receptor beta chains below were found in one sample sequenced in a study of control samples from healthy donors and cancer patients. Assay: immunoSEQ multiplex PCR; the TCRdb copy retains only in-frame clones and omits some. The data hold tens of thousands of clones, with more than 80% observed a single time. Sequencing was performed on blood. The receptors shown here come from a man in his fifties or sixties in good health.

The CDR3: CASRRTHSNTEAFF. For the CDR3, the DNA is TGTGCCAGCAGGAGGACACACTCGAACACTGAAGCTTTCTTT. The chain uses TRBV2 and TRBJ1-1; D might be TRBD1 (5 bases). Germline V CDR1 and CDR2: SNHLY, FYNNEI. This CDR3 comprises 14 residues. Deletions cut 6 bases from V and 1 base from J, with 12 bases between. Combining the CDR3 with reference TRBV2 and TRBJ1-1 gives the whole variable domain EPEVTQTPSHQVTQMGQEVILRCVPISNHLYFYWYRQILGQKVEFLVSFYNNEISEKSEIFDDQFSVERPDGSNFTLKIRSTKLEDSAMYFCASRRTHSNTEAFFGQGTRLTVV.

The chain combines TRBV5-1 with TRBJ2-5; 8 bases are shared with TRBD1. There are 15 residues in the CDR3. CDR1 SGHRS and CDR2 YFSETQ come from the germline V gene. V shed 0 bases and J 5 bases; nucleotides not matched to a gene: 6. The CDR3: CASSLEAGGSETQYF. CDR3 bases: TGCGCCAGCAGCTTGGAGGCAGGGGGCAGTGAGACCCAGTACTTC. Based on the CDR3 plus reference TRBV5-1 and TRBJ2-5, the full variable domain is KAGVTQTPRYLIKTRGQQVTLSCSPISGHRSVSWYQQTPGQGLQFLFEYFSETQRNKGNFPGRFSGRQFSNSRSEMNVSTLELGDSALYLCASSLEAGGSETQYFGPGTRLLVL.

The J gene is TRBJ2-1, the V gene TRBV5-1; D unresolved. The V gene's germline CDR1 is SGHRS and CDR2 YFSETQ. The CDR3 has 15 residues. Trimming shortened V by 0 bases and J by 5 bases, and 12 bases separated the two germline ends. The CDR3 reads CASSLGGSRNNEQFF. The CDR3 DNA reads as TGCGCCAGCAGCTTGGGAGGTTCTAGAAACAATGAGCAGTTCTTC.

This chain uses TRBV7-2 with TRBJ2-3; D is unclear. CDR1 is SGHTA and CDR2 is FQGNSA in the germline V gene. The CDR3 has 15 amino acids. The V end lost 7 bases, the J end lost 2 bases, and 16 bases lay between the germline ends. CDR3 in amino acids: CASNGKKGPTDTQYF. In DNA form, the CDR3 reads TGTGCCAGCAATGGGAAAAAAGGGCCCACAGATACGCAGTATTTT.

This chain connects TRBV10-3 to TRBJ1-1, with no clear D. Germline V gene sequence: CDR1 ENHRY, CDR2 SYGVKD. The CDR3 runs to 12 residues. V gave up 10 bases and J gave up 0 bases, with 9 bases separating them. The DNA for the CDR3 is TGTGCCACCGGACGCTTGAACACTGAAGCTTTCTTT. It specifies CATGRLNTEAFF.

V and J are TRBV10-3 and TRBJ2-6; 7 bases align to TRBD1. CDR3 size: 17 residues. Germline V CDR1 and CDR2: ENHRY, SYGVKD. The junction had 8 bases not matched to a gene; V was cut back by 6 bases and J by 0 bases. The CDR3 coding sequence is TGTGCCATCAGGGGGACAGACAGTATCTCTGGGGCCAACGTCCTGACTTTC. Translation: CAIRGTDSISGANVLTF.

This sequence joins TRBV7-9 and TRBJ2-7; D uncertain. This CDR3 contains 12 residues. V lost 5 bases, J lost 0 bases, and 5 bases lay in between. CDR1 and CDR2 from the germline V gene are SEHNR and FQNEAQ (reference sequence). CDR3: CASSPSSYEQYF. In DNA, the CDR3 is TGTGCCAGCAGCCCAAGCTCCTACGAGCAGTACTTC. The full variable domain, completed using reference TRBV7-9 and TRBJ2-7, is DTGVSQNPRHKITKRGQNVTFRCDPISEHNRLYWYRQTLGQGPEFLTYFQNEAQLEKSRLLSDRFSAERPKGSFSTLEIQRTEQGDSAMYLCASSPSSYEQYFGPGTRLTVT.

The chain carries TRBV27 and TRBJ2-7, with 10 bases lining up with TRBD2. CDR1 and CDR2 (germline): MNHEY, SMNVEV (reference sequence). Trimming cost V 6 bases and J 7 bases; bases outside gene matches: 9. The CDR3 extends over 14 amino acids. This chain's CDR3 is CASRRSGRAGEQYF. The CDR3 DNA sequence: TGTGCCAGCAGGAGGAGCGGGAGGGCGGGGGAGCAGTACTTC.

This clone was seen just once. At one end, the junction sequence differs from germline, possibly due to a read error. Here the CDR3 DNA reads TGTGCCAGCAGCTTAGTTGGGAGGGCCGTATTT. It specifies CASSLVGRAVF. The rearrangement links TRBV11-2 to TRBJ2-3, with 7 positions matching TRBD2. CDR3 size: 11 residues. Germline assignment: CDR1 SGHAT and CDR2 FQNNGV.

CDR3 sequence: CASGGTSGSGETQYF. DNA of the CDR3: TGTGCTAGTGGTGGAACTAGCGGGAGTGGAGAGACCCAGTACTTC. The chain carries TRBV12-5 and TRBJ2-5, with TRBD2 matching 11 bases. The CDR3 sequence is 15 residues long. J gave up 4 bases and V 5 bases, and 6 bases lay outside the gene matches. In germline, CDR1 is LGHNT, CDR2 FRNRAP.

The rearrangement links TRBV28 to TRBJ1-2; maybe TRBD1 (6 bases). V gave up 8 bases and J gave up 8 bases, with 18 bases separating them. Germline CDR1 reads MDHEN; CDR2 reads SYDVKM. This CDR3 comprises 13 residues. This CDR3 is CASGLDSRGGYTF. The CDR3 coding sequence is TGTGCCAGCGGGTTGGACAGCCGTGGCGGCTACACCTTC.

This chain uses TRBV25-1 with TRBJ2-1; D may match TRBD1 or TRBD2 (5 bases each). In germline, CDR1 is MGHDK, CDR2 SYGVNS. The germline V and J ends were trimmed by 2 bases and 10 bases, with 12 bases remaining between them. This CDR3 region has 13 residues. The CDR3 coding sequence is TGTGCCAGCAGTGAAGGGACCGCAGAGGAGCAGTTCTTC. This codes for CASSEGTAEEQFF.

This chain joins TRBV5-6 and TRBJ1-2, with D hard to call. The CDR3 consists of 15 residues. Per germline, CDR1 SGHDT and CDR2 YYEEEE. V was trimmed by 4 bases and J by 5 bases, leaving 18 bases between them. In DNA, the CDR3 is TGTGCCAGCAGCCCAACCCTTGGGGTTGAGTATGGCTACACCTTC. Protein product: CASSPTLGVEYGYTF.

The chain joins TRBV10-3 to TRBJ1-2; D is unclear. CDR3 size: 13 residues. Germline values: CDR1 ENHRY, CDR2 SYGVKD. V was clipped by 0 bases and J by 2 bases, with 4 bases between them. DNA for the CDR3: TGTGCCATCAGTGAGTCAAGAAACTATGGCTACACCTTC. Amino acid sequence: CAISESRNYGYTF.

V usage is TRBV6-5 and J usage is TRBJ1-4; the D gene is possibly TRBD1 (6 bases). The V end lost 0 bases, the J end lost 8 bases, and 13 bases lay between the germline ends. Germline lookup yields CDR1 MNHEY and CDR2 SVGAGI. The CDR3 is 15 residues long. The CDR3 protein is CASSYSYRVWEKLFF. Written as DNA, the CDR3 is TGTGCCAGCAGTTACTCATACAGGGTCTGGGAAAAACTGTTTTTT.

The count of this clone is one. V and J are TRBV9 and TRBJ2-3, with unresolved D. This CDR3 contains 16 residues. Trimming took 4 bases from V and 4 from J, leaving 19 bases between them. Per germline, CDR1 SGDLS and CDR2 YYNGEE. This CDR3 is CASSPRGSRASDTQYF. CDR3 DNA sequence: TGTGCCAGCAGCCCCAGAGGATCCAGAGCCTCAGATACGCAGTATTTT.

CDR3 loop: CATSRDLTSGRGEQFF. Here the CDR3 DNA reads TGTGCCACCAGCAGAGATCTTACTAGCGGGAGAGGTGAGCAGTTCTTC. V is TRBV15 and J is TRBJ2-1; 11 bases agree with TRBD2. There are 16 residues in the CDR3. In germline, CDR1 is LNHNV, CDR2 YYDKDF (reference sequence). The ends lost 0 bases at V and 9 bases at J; junction bases unmatched: 7.

This clone has a single count. The gene calls are TRBV6-5 and TRBJ2-1, with no clear D. Trimming removed 5 bases at V and 1 base at J, with 12 bases between. The CDR3 contains 15 residues. The germline CDR1 and CDR2 sequences are MNHEY and SVGAGI. In nucleotides, the CDR3 is TGTGCCAGCAGTCGACTCTCAAAATCCTACAATGAGCAGTTCTTC. It translates to CASSRLSKSYNEQFF.

The chain carries TRBV3-1 (or the pseudogene TRBV3-2) and TRBJ2-1, with 10 bases matching TRBD2. This CDR3 comprises 14 residues. The V segment lost 9 bases and the J segment 5 bases; nucleotides outside the gene matches: 7. Germline V gene data show CDR1 as LGHDT and CDR2 as YNNKEL (reference sequence). CDR3 nucleotide sequence: TGTGCCAGTTCGAGAGCGGGAGGGGACAATGAGCAGTTCTTC. It is translated as CASSRAGGDNEQFF.

The chain combines TRBV7-2 with TRBJ2-7; D not resolved. Per the germline V gene, CDR1 is SGHTA and CDR2 is FQGNSA. Trimming cost V 3 bases and J 4 bases, with 16 bases left between them. The CDR3 runs to 15 residues. The CDR3 coding sequence is TGTGCCAGCAGCTTCCTGCTGGCTACTGGGTACGAGCAGTACTTC. Residues: CASSFLLATGYEQYF.

The rearrangement links TRBV29-1 to TRBJ1-2; D remains unclear. Trimming left V 6 bases short and J 8 bases short, with 16 bases between. The V gene's germline CDR1 is SQVTM and CDR2 ANQGSEA. CDR3 length: 12 amino acids. CDR3 sequence reads: CSVWVPAEGYTF. CDR3 nucleotide sequence: TGCAGCGTCTGGGTCCCCGCCGAAGGCTACACCTTC. The variable domain in full, with the rest retrieved from reference TRBV29-1 and TRBJ1-2, is SAVISQKPSRDICQRGTSLTIQCQVDSQVTMMFWYRQQPGQSLTLIATANQGSEATYESGFVIDKFPISRPNLTFSTLTVSNMSPEDSSIYLCSVWVPAEGYTFGSGTRLTVV.

CDR3 protein: CASSLDIGNTEAFF. CDR3 coding DNA: TGCGCCAGCAGCTTGGACATTGGGAACACTGAAGCTTTCTTT. The chain has TRBV5-1 and TRBJ1-1; D gene unclear. Per germline, CDR1 SGHRS and CDR2 YFSETQ. The V and J ends lost 0 bases and 1 base respectively, with 7 bases between them. The CDR3 is 14 amino acids.

CDR3 sequence: CASTRGGAGELFF. CDR3 in DNA: TGTGCCAGTACTCGAGGGGGTGCCGGGGAGCTGTTTTTT. The chain has TRBV19 and TRBJ2-2, with TRBD1 as a possible D gene (6 bases). Germline V gene lookup returns CDR1 LNHDA and CDR2 SQIVND (reference sequence). Between the trimmed V and J ends, which lost 7 bases and 6 bases, there was a span of 12 bases. The CDR3 runs 13 residues.

The chain carries TRBV29-1 and TRBJ2-6, with 8 bases lining up with TRBD1. The V and J ends lost 4 bases and 0 bases, in that order; junction bases with no gene match: 5. The germline V gene has CDR1 SQVTM and CDR2 ANQGSEA. The CDR3 length is 16 residues. DNA for the CDR3: TGCAGCGTTGCGGACAGGGATCCCTCTGGGGCCAACGTCCTGACTTTC. This codes for CSVADRDPSGANVLTF.